This passage covers 32 T cell receptor beta chains from one sample sequenced in a study of T cell changes during pregnancy in multiple sclerosis. Repertoires were generated with immunoSEQ multiplex PCR, while TCRdb's copy carries only in-frame clones and drops some. The repertoire holds about 93,000 clones, 85% to 95% seen once, with about 2% in the top ten. The sequencing here drew on peripheral blood, taken after pregnancy. These receptors all come from a female donor with multiple sclerosis, enrolled in a pregnancy study.

J is TRBJ1-3 and V is TRBV9, with a weak D call TRBD1 (5 bases). The CDR3 runs 13 residues. From germline, CDR1 is SGDLS and CDR2 YYNGEE. Trimming removed 0 bases at V and 8 bases at J, with 9 bases between. As DNA, the CDR3 is TGTGCCAGCAGCGTAGCTACCAGGGACACCATATATTTT. The encoded protein is CASSVATRDTIYF.

The chain joins TRBV12-5 to TRBJ1-1; a weak D match, TRBD1 (5 bases). From germline, CDR1 is LGHNT and CDR2 FRNRAP. Trimming cost V 0 bases and J 3 bases, with 11 bases left between them. The CDR3 runs 15 residues. The CDR3 sequence is CASGLVTGGDTEAFF. The CDR3 DNA sequence: TGTGCTAGTGGTTTGGTAACGGGGGGGGACACTGAAGCTTTCTTT.

J is TRBJ2-7 and V is TRBV7-9; unclear D gene. Per the germline V gene, CDR1 is SEHNR and CDR2 is FQNEAQ (reference sequence). This CDR3 is built from 14 residues. V was trimmed by 5 bases and J by 2 bases, leaving 13 bases between them. CDR3 loop: CASSPANGAYEQYF. The CDR3 DNA follows: TGTGCCAGCAGCCCAGCCAACGGAGCCTACGAGCAGTACTTC.

The gene calls are TRBV30 and TRBJ2-3; 14 nucleotides agree with TRBD2. The ends lost 1 base at V and 6 bases at J; junction bases unmatched: 6. This CDR3 is built from 16 residues. Germline assignment: CDR1 GTSNPN and CDR2 SVGIG (reference sequence). The CDR3 nucleotides read TGTGCCTGGAGTGCGGGACTAGCGGGGGAACTCGATACGCAGTATTTT. It specifies CAWSAGLAGELDTQYF.

The CDR3 loop is CASSLVAGGHNEQFF. CDR3 bases: TGTGCCAGCAGCTTAGTTGCGGGGGGGCACAATGAGCAGTTCTTC. The J gene is TRBJ2-1, the V gene TRBV7-8; 9 nucleotides match TRBD2. The CDR3 covers 15 residues. CDR1 is SGHVS, CDR2 FQNEAQ, per germline. V gave up 1 base and J gave up 5 bases; unmatched junction bases: 3.

The chain recombines TRBV6-4 with TRBJ2-1; weak D call: TRBD2 (6 bases). V was cut by 0 bases and J by 7 bases, with 10 bases left in between. The CDR3 runs to 14 residues. The germline CDR1 and CDR2 sequences are MRHNA and SNTAGT. The CDR3 DNA sequence: TGTGCCAGCAGTGACTCGACTGGGGGGAATGAGCAGTTCTTC. Amino acids: CASSDSTGGNEQFF.

The chain employs TRBV5-1 and TRBJ1-2; unclear D gene. Per germline, CDR1 SGHRS and CDR2 YFSETQ. CDR3 length: 15 amino acids. The germline V and J ends were trimmed by 4 bases and 1 base, with 14 bases remaining between them. CDR3 sequence (DNA): TGCGCCAGCAGCCGGGGAGAGAATTATAACTATGGCTACACCTTC. Protein sequence: CASSRGENYNYGYTF.

The rearrangement links TRBV7-6 to TRBJ2-7, with D possibly being TRBD2 (5 bases). This CDR3 has 14 residues. The V end lost 1 base, the J end lost 7 bases, and 14 bases lay between the germline ends. Germline V gene sequence: CDR1 SGHVS, CDR2 FNYEAQ. CDR3 region: CASSLGARPGEQYF. In DNA, the CDR3 is TGTGCCAGCAGCTTAGGGGCCCGCCCGGGGGAGCAGTACTTC. Complete variable domain (other parts from reference TRBV7-6 and TRBJ2-7): GAGVSQSPRYKVTKRGQDVALRCDPISGHVSLYWYRQALGQGPEFLTYFNYEAQQDKSGLPNDRFSAERPEGSISTLTIQRTEQRDSAMYRCASSLGARPGEQYFGPGTRLTVT.

This clone was counted only a few times. The J gene is TRBJ2-1, the V gene TRBV10-3, with 7 bases aligning to TRBD2. The germline gives CDR1 ENHRY, CDR2 SYGVKD. This CDR3 region has 11 residues. V trimming: 8 bases; J trimming: 7 bases; junction bases outside the gene matches: 2. The CDR3 here is CAIGRGNEQFF. The CDR3 DNA is TGTGCCATCGGGAGGGGAAATGAGCAGTTCTTC.

A single count supports this clone. The chain has TRBV29-1 and TRBJ2-1, with a weak D call TRBD2 (5 bases). The germline V gene has CDR1 SQVTM and CDR2 ANQGSEA. This CDR3 region has 15 residues. The V gene lost 0 bases and the J gene lost 10 bases, with 19 bases spanning the gap. The CDR3 reads CSVEENGIAVREQFF. The CDR3 DNA follows: TGCAGCGTTGAAGAAAACGGGATAGCTGTACGAGAGCAGTTCTTC.

CDR3 bases: TGCAGCGTTGGAGGGGGGGGCTATGGCTACACCTTC. Its translation is CSVGGGGYGYTF. The chain couples TRBV29-1 to TRBJ1-2; D might be TRBD1 (6 bases). Trimming removed 4 bases from V and 4 bases from J, with 10 bases in between. Germline-derived CDR1 and CDR2 are SQVTM and ANQGSEA. The CDR3 extends over 12 amino acids.

Here the CDR3 reads CASSPQGTNEKLFF. CDR3 nucleotide sequence: TGTGCCAGCTCACCTCAGGGGACTAATGAAAAACTGTTTTTT. The chain carries TRBV18 and TRBJ1-4; perhaps TRBD1 as D (6 bases). Germline CDR1 is KGHSH and CDR2 is LQKENI. V dropped 3 bases and J dropped 2 bases, with 7 bases sitting between them. The CDR3 is 14 residues long.

This CDR3 reads CASSPRQGPYEQYF. The CDR3 DNA follows: TGTGCCAGCTCACCCCGCCAGGGCCCCTACGAGCAGTACTTC. The chain couples TRBV18 to TRBJ2-7, with a weak D call TRBD1 (5 bases). CDR3 length: 14 amino acids. V was trimmed by 3 bases and J by 2 bases, leaving 11 bases between them. Germline V gene sequence: CDR1 KGHSH, CDR2 LQKENI.

CDR3 protein: CASKPGQGVEAFF. The CDR3 nucleotides read TGTGCCAGCAAACCGGGACAGGGAGTTGAAGCTTTCTTT. This sequence joins TRBV6-6 and TRBJ1-1; TRBD1 matches 9 bases. V shed 7 bases, J shed 7 bases, and the junction held 7 bases outside the gene matches. This CDR3 is 13 amino acids long. Germline CDR1 and CDR2: MNHNY and SVGAGI (reference sequence).

J is TRBJ1-4 and V is TRBV27, with TRBD1 matching over 8 bases. Trimming removed 8 bases from V and 0 bases from J; junction bases left unmatched: 14. The CDR3 loop spans 18 amino acids. The germline V gene encodes CDR1 MNHEY and CDR2 SMNVEV (reference sequence). The CDR3 region is CASSAYGQGFATNEKLFF. The CDR3 coding sequence is TGTGCCAGCTCCGCGTATGGACAGGGTTTTGCAACTAATGAAAAACTGTTTTTT.

V usage is TRBV25-1 and J usage is TRBJ1-4; the match to TRBD1 covers 7 bases. The germline CDR1 and CDR2 sequences are MGHDK and SYGVNS. V was pared by 1 base and J by 0 bases, with 5 bases of the junction left unmatched. The CDR3 covers 17 residues. The CDR3 loop reads CASSEFTGQSTNEKLFF. The CDR3 DNA sequence: TGTGCCAGCAGTGAATTCACGGGACAGTCAACTAATGAAAAACTGTTTTTT.

This rearrangement joins TRBV5-6 to TRBJ1-2; D remains ambiguous. V was cut by 4 bases and J by 4 bases, with 17 bases left in between. The CDR3 has 15 residues. Germline V gene sequence: CDR1 SGHDT, CDR2 YYEEEE. The CDR3 region is CASSLPDSYLYGYTF. The CDR3 DNA reads as TGTGCCAGCAGCCTACCAGACTCCTACCTCTATGGCTACACCTTC.

The V call is TRBV7-7, the J call TRBJ2-2, with 8 nucleotides matching TRBD2. V was clipped by 2 bases and J by 7 bases; unmatched bases: 9. The CDR3 covers 16 residues. Germline V gene sequence: CDR1 SSHAT, CDR2 FNYEAQ (reference sequence). CDR3 coding DNA: TGTGCCAGCAGCTTAATAGGAGGAGCGGGAGACGGGGAGCTGTTTTTT. This gives the protein CASSLIGGAGDGELFF. The variable domain in full, with the rest retrieved from reference TRBV7-7 and TRBJ2-2, is GAGVSQSPRYKVTKRGQDVTLRCDPISSHATLYWYQQALGQGPEFLTYFNYEAQPDKSGLPSDRFSAERPEGSISTLTIQRTEQRDSAMYRCASSLIGGAGDGELFFGEGSRLTVL.

The chain uses TRBV9 and TRBJ2-1, with 8 bases aligning to TRBD2. The CDR3 is 14 residues long. From germline, CDR1 is SGDLS and CDR2 YYNGEE. V lost 6 bases and J lost 1; bases outside the gene matches: 3. The CDR3 nucleotides are TGTGCCAGCAACCCGGGAGGGTCCTACAATGAGCAGTTCTTC. As protein: CASNPGGSYNEQFF.

The V gene is TRBV5-4, the J gene TRBJ2-5, with 9 positions matching TRBD2. Losses at the gene ends were 1 base for V and 2 bases for J; bases not matched to a gene: 6. CDR3 length: 16 residues. Germline values: CDR1 SGHNT, CDR2 YYREEE (reference sequence). This chain's CDR3 is CASSLLAGVDQETQYF. The CDR3 coding sequence is TGTGCCAGCAGCTTGTTAGCGGGGGTAGATCAAGAGACCCAGTACTTC.

The chain recombines TRBV7-5 with TRBJ2-7; whether TRBD2, the table's D call, matches the DNA was not checked. TRBV7-5 is designated a pseudogene. This CDR3 contains 17 residues. In DNA form, the CDR3 reads TGTGTCAGAAAGCCTGAGACTAGCGGGAGTTTTAAGGACGAGCAGTACTTC. Protein sequence: CVRKPETSGSFKDEQYF.

Concerning this clone itself: The sample holds other DNA sequences that translate to the same CDR3. V gene TRBV30 combines with J gene TRBJ1-2; D perhaps matches TRBD1 (5 bases). This CDR3 is built from 13 residues. From germline, CDR1 is GTSNPN and CDR2 SVGIG (reference sequence). Deletions cut 0 bases from V and 5 bases from J, with 10 bases between. DNA of the CDR3: TGTGCCTGGAGTGTAAGTCAGGGATATGGCTACACCTTC. Its protein is CAWSVSQGYGYTF.

This chain links TRBV5-4 with TRBJ2-5, with 7 bases aligning to TRBD1. The V and J ends lost 2 bases and 3 bases, in that order; junction bases with no gene match: 1. This CDR3 is built from 13 residues. CDR1 and CDR2 (germline): SGHNT, YYREEE (reference sequence). CDR3 DNA sequence: TGTGCCAGCAGCTTCGGGACAGAAGAGACCCAGTACTTC. The encoded protein is CASSFGTEETQYF.

The rearrangement joins TRBV5-5 to TRBJ2-5; D possibly corresponds to TRBD1 (6 bases). CDR3 length: 14 amino acids. V lost 0 bases and J 3 bases, leaving 9 bases between the germline ends. Germline V gene data show CDR1 as SGHKS and CDR2 as YYEKEE (reference sequence). CDR3 protein: CASSLVNREETQYF. DNA for the CDR3: TGTGCCAGCAGCTTGGTTAACAGGGAAGAGACCCAGTACTTC.

This chain joins TRBV5-5 and TRBJ2-3; D may be TRBD2 (6 bases). The V end was cut by 0 bases, the J end by 0 bases, with 8 bases between. The germline CDR1 and CDR2 sequences are SGHKS and YYEKEE (reference sequence). This CDR3 spans 15 amino acids. The CDR3 DNA reads TGTGCCAGCAGCTTGGTCGGGGGTAGCACAGATACGCAGTATTTT. It yields the protein CASSLVGGSTDTQYF. The full variable domain, with the rest looked up from reference TRBV5-5 and TRBJ2-3, is DAGVTQSPTHLIKTRGQQVTLRCSPISGHKSVSWYQQVLGQGPQFIFQYYEKEERGRGNFPDRFSARQFPNYSSELNVNALLLGDSALYLCASSLVGGSTDTQYFGPGTRLTVL.

V and J are TRBV5-1 and TRBJ2-7; 16 nucleotides agree with TRBD2. CDR3 length equals 19 residues. The germline gives CDR1 SGHRS, CDR2 YFSETQ. V gave up 2 bases and J gave up 5 bases; unmatched junction bases: 13. In DNA form, the CDR3 reads TGCGCCAGCAGCTTTATGCCACCGGGACTAGCGGGAGGGCCCAACGAGCAGTACTTC. Its translation: CASSFMPPGLAGGPNEQYF. Using reference TRBV5-1 and TRBJ2-7 for the parts outside the CDR3, the full variable domain is KAGVTQTPRYLIKTRGQQVTLSCSPISGHRSVSWYQQTPGQGLQFLFEYFSETQRNKGNFPGRFSGRQFSNSRSEMNVSTLELGDSALYLCASSFMPPGLAGGPNEQYFGPGTRLTVT.

The V call is TRBV6-1, the J call TRBJ1-3; TRBD1 matches 8 bases. The CDR3 covers 16 residues. V dropped 2 bases and J dropped 0; count of bases not matched to a gene: 3. Germline V lookup: CDR1 MNHNS, CDR2 SASEGT. The CDR3 reads CASSEYGTGSGNTIYF. The CDR3 nucleotides read TGTGCCAGCAGTGAATATGGGACAGGCTCTGGAAACACCATATATTTT.

The chain carries TRBV10-3 and TRBJ1-1; D uncertain. V was pared by 6 bases and J by 6 bases, with 17 bases between. CDR1 is ENHRY, CDR2 SYGVKD, per germline. This CDR3 region has 14 residues. The CDR3 loop is CAIRSGREGPEAFF. For the CDR3, the DNA is TGTGCCATCAGATCGGGTAGGGAGGGTCCTGAAGCTTTCTTT.

The chain is built from TRBV7-3 and TRBJ2-5; 11 bases match TRBD2. Germline V gives CDR1 SGHTA, CDR2 FQGTGA. The CDR3 extends over 15 amino acids. After removal of 8 bases from V and 4 bases from J, the junction contained 9 bases not matched to a gene. CDR3 sequence reads: CASGLTSGGPETQYF. The CDR3 region has the DNA TGTGCCAGCGGGCTTACTAGCGGGGGTCCAGAGACCCAGTACTTC. The whole variable domain, filled in from reference TRBV7-3 and TRBJ2-5, reads GAGVSQTPSNKVTEKGKYVELRCDPISGHTALYWYRQSLGQGPEFLIYFQGTGAADDSGLPNDRFFAVRPEGSVSTLKIQRTERGDSAVYLCASGLTSGGPETQYFGPGTRLLVL.

The CDR3: CASSGDYGQGEQFF. The CDR3 DNA follows: TGTGCCAGCAGTGGGGACTACGGGCAGGGTGAGCAGTTCTTC. The rearrangement uses TRBV27 and TRBJ2-1, with 7 nucleotides matching TRBD2. The J segment lost 9 bases and the V segment lost 5 bases, leaving 10 bases of the junction unmatched. CDR3 length: 14 residues. Germline CDR1 MNHEY, CDR2 SMNVEV (reference sequence).

This chain uses TRBV10-2 with TRBJ2-3; 8 bases align to TRBD2. The V and J ends lost 7 bases and 2 bases, in that order; junction bases with no gene match: 11. Germline values: CDR1 WSHSY, CDR2 SAAADI. This CDR3 has 16 amino acids. This chain's CDR3 is CASKRSSGSVTDTQYF. The CDR3 coding sequence is TGCGCCAGCAAGAGATCCAGCGGGAGCGTCACAGATACGCAGTATTTT.

The genes are TRBV30 and TRBJ1-1, with 7 positions matching TRBD1. CDR3 size: 12 residues. With V trimmed by 2 bases and J by 6 bases, 3 bases remained unmatched. The germline V gene has CDR1 GTSNPN and CDR2 SVGIG (reference sequence). The CDR3 nucleotides read TGTGCCTGGAGTCCGGACAGGCCTGAAGCTTTCTTT. Translating it yields CAWSPDRPEAFF.